This T cell receptor beta chain was captured by sequencing in a study of T cells after posttransplantation cyclophosphamide. Measured with immunoSEQ multiplex PCR; TCRdb has only the in-frame clones, and not every one. This sample carries roughly 25,000 clones, none of them present only once. This clone was seen at least ten times. Treatment was busulfan-fludarabine conditioning, a marrow graft, and cyclophosphamide on days +3 and +4. J gave up 3 bases and V 4 bases, and 10 bases lay outside the gene matches. This CDR3 is built from 16 residues. The V gene's germline CDR1 is SGDLS and CDR2 YYNGEE. The TCR was taken from a male patient aged 18 to 29 who received an allogeneic stem cell transplant from a related donor, was CMV-positive, and had no GVHD. Some T cells may be supplied by the graft donor. This chain links TRBV9 with TRBJ2-3; TRBD2 matches at 8 bases. This specimen consisted of PBMCs, obtained after allogeneic stem cell transplant with posttransplant cyclophosphamide. CDR3 bases: TGTGCCAGCAGCCCAGAAGCGGGGGAAGGGACAGATACGCAGTATTTT. Amino acid sequence: CASSPEAGEGTDTQYF.